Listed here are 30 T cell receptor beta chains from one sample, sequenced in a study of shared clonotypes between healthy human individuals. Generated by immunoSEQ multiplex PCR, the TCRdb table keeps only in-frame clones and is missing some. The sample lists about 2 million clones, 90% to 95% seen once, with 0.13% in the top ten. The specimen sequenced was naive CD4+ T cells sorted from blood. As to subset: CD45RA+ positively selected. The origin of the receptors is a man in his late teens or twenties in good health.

CDR3 residues: CASSVARGFDYEQYF. The DNA of the CDR3 is TGTGCCAGCAGCGTAGCAAGGGGTTTTGACTACGAGCAGTACTTC. The V and J genes are TRBV9 and TRBJ2-7; a weak D match, TRBD1 (5 bases). V was shortened by 0 bases and J by 3 bases, with 13 bases between the two germline ends. The V gene's germline CDR1 is SGDLS and CDR2 YYNGEE. There are 15 residues in the CDR3. The whole variable domain, filled in from reference TRBV9 and TRBJ2-7, reads DSGVTQTPKHLITATGQRVTLRCSPRSGDLSVYWYQQSLDQGLQFLIQYYNGEERAKGNILERFSAQQFPDLHSELNLSSLELGDSALYFCASSVARGFDYEQYFGPGTRLTVT.

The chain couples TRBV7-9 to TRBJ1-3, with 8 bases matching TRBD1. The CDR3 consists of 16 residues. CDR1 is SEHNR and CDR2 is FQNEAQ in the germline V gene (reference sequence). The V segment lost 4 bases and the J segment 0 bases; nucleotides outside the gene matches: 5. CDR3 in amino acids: CASSSDRGDSGNTIYF. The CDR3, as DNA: TGTGCCAGCAGCTCCGACAGGGGCGACTCTGGAAACACCATATATTTT. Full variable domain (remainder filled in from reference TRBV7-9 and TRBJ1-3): DTGVSQNPRHKITKRGQNVTFRCDPISEHNRLYWYRQTLGQGPEFLTYFQNEAQLEKSRLLSDRFSAERPKGSFSTLEIQRTEQGDSAMYLCASSSDRGDSGNTIYFGEGSWLTVV.

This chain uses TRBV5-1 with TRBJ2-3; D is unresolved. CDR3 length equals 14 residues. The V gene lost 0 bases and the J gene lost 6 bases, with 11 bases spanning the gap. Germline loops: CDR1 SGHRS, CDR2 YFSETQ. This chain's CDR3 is CASSLGLRSDTQYF. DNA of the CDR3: TGCGCCAGCAGCTTGGGTCTAAGGTCGGATACGCAGTATTTT.

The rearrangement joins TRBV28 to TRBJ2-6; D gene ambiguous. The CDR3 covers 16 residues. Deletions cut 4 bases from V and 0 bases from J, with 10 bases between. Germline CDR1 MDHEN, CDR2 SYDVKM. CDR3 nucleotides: TGTGCCAGCAGTTCAGCCGGAAACTCTGGGGCCAACGTCCTGACTTTC. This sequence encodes CASSSAGNSGANVLTF.

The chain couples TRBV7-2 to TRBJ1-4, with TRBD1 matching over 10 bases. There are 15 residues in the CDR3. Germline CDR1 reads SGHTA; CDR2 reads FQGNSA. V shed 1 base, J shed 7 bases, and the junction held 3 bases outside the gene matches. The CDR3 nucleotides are TGTGCCAGCAGCTTAGGGGGACAGGGGATTGAAAAACTGTTTTTT. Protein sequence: CASSLGGQGIEKLFF.

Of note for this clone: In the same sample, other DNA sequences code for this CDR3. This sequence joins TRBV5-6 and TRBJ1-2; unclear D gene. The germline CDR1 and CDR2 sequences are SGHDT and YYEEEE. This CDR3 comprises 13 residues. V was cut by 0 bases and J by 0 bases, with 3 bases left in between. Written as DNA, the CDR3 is TGTGCCAGCAGCTTGGCCGCTAACTATGGCTACACCTTC. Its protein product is CASSLAANYGYTF.

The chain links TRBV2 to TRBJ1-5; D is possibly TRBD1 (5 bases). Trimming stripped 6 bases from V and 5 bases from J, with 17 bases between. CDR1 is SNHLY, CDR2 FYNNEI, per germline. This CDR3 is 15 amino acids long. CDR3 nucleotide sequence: TGTGCCAGCAGGGCAGGGTTCCCGGTTTATCAGCCCCAGCATTTT. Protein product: CASRAGFPVYQPQHF.

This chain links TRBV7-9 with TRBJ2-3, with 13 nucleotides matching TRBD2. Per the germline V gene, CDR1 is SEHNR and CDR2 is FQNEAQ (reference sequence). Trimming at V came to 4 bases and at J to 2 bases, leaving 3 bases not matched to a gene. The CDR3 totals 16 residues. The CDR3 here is CASSSGLAGDTDTQYF. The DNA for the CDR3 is TGTGCCAGCAGCTCCGGACTAGCGGGGGACACAGATACGCAGTATTTT.

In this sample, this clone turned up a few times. This CDR3 reads CASSPMGGPKAKNIQYF. The DNA of the CDR3 is TGTGCCAGCAGTCCGATGGGGGGGCCTAAAGCCAAAAACATTCAGTACTTC. The chain links TRBV27 to TRBJ2-4; D is possibly TRBD2 (7 bases). CDR1 is MNHEY, CDR2 SMNVEV, per germline (reference sequence). The CDR3 has 17 amino acids. The germline V and J ends were trimmed by 5 bases and 0 bases, with 17 bases remaining between them.

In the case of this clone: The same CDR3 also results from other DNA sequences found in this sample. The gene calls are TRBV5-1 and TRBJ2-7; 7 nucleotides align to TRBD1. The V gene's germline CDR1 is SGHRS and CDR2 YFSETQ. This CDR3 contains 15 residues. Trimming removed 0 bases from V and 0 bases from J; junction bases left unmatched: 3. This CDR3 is CASSLGQGSSYEQYF. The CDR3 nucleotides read TGCGCCAGCAGCTTGGGACAGGGCAGCTCCTACGAGCAGTACTTC.

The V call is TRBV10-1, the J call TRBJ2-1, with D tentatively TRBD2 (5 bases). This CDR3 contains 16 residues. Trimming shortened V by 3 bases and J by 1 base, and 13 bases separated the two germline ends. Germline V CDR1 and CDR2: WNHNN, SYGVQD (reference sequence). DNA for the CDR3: TGCGCCAGCAGTGACGCGGCCAGCGGATCCTACAATGAGCAGTTCTTC. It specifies CASSDAASGSYNEQFF.

CDR3 nucleotides: TGTGCCAGCAGCTGGACAGGGTTGGGGAGTACGATCTACGAGCAGTACTTC. Encoded protein: CASSWTGLGSTIYEQYF. The V and J genes are TRBV7-2 and TRBJ2-7, with TRBD1 matching over 8 bases. Trimming took 4 bases from V and 3 from J; bases not matched to a gene: 14. CDR1 and CDR2 from the germline V gene are SGHTA and FQGNSA. The CDR3 spans 17 residues.

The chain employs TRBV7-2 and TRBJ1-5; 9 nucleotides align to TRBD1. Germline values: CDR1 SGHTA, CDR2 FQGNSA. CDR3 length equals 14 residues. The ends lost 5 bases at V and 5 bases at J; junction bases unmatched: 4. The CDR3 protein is CASSIRQGDQPQHF. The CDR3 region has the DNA TGTGCCAGCAGCATCAGACAGGGGGATCAGCCCCAGCATTTT.

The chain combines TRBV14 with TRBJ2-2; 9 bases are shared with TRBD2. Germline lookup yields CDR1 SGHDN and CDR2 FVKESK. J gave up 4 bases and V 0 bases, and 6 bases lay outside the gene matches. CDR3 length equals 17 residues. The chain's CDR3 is CASSQDSSGISTGELFF. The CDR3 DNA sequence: TGTGCCAGCAGCCAAGATTCTAGCGGGATAAGCACCGGGGAGCTGTTTTTT.

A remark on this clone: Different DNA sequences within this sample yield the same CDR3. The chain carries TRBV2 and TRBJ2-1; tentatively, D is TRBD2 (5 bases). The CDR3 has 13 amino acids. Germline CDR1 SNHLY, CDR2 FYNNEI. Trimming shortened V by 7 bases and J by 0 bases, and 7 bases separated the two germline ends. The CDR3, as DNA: TGTGCCAGCACGGCGGGCTCCTACAATGAGCAGTTCTTC. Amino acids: CASTAGSYNEQFF.

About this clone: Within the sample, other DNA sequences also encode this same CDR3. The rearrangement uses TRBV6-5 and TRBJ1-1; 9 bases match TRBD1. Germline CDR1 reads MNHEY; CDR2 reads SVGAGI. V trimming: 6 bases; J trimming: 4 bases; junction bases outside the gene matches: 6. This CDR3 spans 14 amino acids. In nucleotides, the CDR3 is TGTGCCAGCAGGCCGGGACAGGGTGGCACTGAAGCTTTCTTT. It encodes CASRPGQGGTEAFF.

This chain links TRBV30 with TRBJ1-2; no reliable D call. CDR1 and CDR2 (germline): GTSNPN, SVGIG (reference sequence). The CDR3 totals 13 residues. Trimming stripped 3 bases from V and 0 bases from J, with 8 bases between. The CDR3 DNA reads TGTGCCTGGAGGGAAAACCCTAACTATGGCTACACCTTC. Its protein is CAWRENPNYGYTF. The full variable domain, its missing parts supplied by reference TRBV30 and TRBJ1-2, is SQTIHQWPATLVQPVGSPLSLECTVEGTSNPNLYWYRQAAGRGLQLLFYSVGIGQISSEVPQNLSASRPQDRQFILSSKKLLLSDSGFYLCAWRENPNYGYTFGSGTRLTVV.

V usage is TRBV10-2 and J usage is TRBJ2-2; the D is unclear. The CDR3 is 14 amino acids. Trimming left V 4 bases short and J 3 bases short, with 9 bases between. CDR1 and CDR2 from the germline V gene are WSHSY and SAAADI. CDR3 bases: TGCGCCAGCAGTGTAAGAAAGGACACCGGGGAGCTGTTTTTT. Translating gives CASSVRKDTGELFF.

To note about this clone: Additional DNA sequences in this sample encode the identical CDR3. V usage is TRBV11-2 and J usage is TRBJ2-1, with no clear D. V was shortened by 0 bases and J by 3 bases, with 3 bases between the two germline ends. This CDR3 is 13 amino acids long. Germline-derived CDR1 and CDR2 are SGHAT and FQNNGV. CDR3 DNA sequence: TGTGCCAGCAGCTTAGACTACTACAATGAGCAGTTCTTC. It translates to CASSLDYYNEQFF.

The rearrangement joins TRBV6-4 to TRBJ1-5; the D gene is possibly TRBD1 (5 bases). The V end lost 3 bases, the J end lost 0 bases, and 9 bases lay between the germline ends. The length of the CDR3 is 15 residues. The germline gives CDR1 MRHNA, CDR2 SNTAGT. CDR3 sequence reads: CASSEGAYSNQPQHF. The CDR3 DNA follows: TGTGCCAGCAGTGAAGGGGCTTATAGCAATCAGCCCCAGCATTTT.

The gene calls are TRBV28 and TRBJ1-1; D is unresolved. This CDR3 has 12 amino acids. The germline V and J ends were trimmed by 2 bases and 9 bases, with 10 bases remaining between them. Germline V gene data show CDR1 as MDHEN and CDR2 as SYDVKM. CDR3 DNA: TGTGCCAGCAGTTTACCCACGGGCCAAGCTTTCTTT. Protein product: CASSLPTGQAFF.

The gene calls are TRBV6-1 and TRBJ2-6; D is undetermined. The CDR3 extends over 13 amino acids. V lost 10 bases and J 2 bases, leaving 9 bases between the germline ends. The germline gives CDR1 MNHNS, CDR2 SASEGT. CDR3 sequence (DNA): TGTGCCACCGATCAAGCTGGGGCCAACGTCCTGACTTTC. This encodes CATDQAGANVLTF.

The CDR3 DNA reads TGTGCCAGCTCACCACCAGGTCCCCTCGACTACACCTTC. Protein: CASSPPGPLDYTF. This sequence joins TRBV18 and TRBJ1-2; D not resolved. Germline V gene lookup returns CDR1 KGHSH and CDR2 LQKENI. The CDR3 covers 13 residues. V was trimmed by 0 bases and J by 10 bases, leaving 12 bases between them.

CDR3 nucleotide sequence: TGTGCCAGCAGTTCATCCGGGACAGCCTACTACGAGCAGTACTTC. This translates into CASSSSGTAYYEQYF. This chain connects TRBV28 to TRBJ2-7; 7 nucleotides line up with TRBD1. CDR3 length equals 15 residues. The germline V gene encodes CDR1 MDHEN and CDR2 SYDVKM. The ends lost 4 bases at V and 3 bases at J; junction bases unmatched: 9.

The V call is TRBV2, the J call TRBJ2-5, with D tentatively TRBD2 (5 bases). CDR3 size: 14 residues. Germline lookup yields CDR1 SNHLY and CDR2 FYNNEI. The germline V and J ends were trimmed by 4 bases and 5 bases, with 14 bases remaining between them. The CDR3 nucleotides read TGTGCCAGCAGTGTTGGGAGTCTCGTGGAGACCCAGTACTTC. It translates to CASSVGSLVETQYF. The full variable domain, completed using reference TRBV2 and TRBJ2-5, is EPEVTQTPSHQVTQMGQEVILRCVPISNHLYFYWYRQILGQKVEFLVSFYNNEISEKSEIFDDQFSVERPDGSNFTLKIRSTKLEDSAMYFCASSVGSLVETQYFGPGTRLLVL.

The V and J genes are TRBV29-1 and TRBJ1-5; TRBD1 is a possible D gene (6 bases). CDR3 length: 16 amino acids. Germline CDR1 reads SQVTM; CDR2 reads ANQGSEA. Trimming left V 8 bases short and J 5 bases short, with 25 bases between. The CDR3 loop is CSREGHAWFGDQPQHF. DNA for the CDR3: TGCAGCCGAGAGGGACACGCCTGGTTTGGGGATCAGCCCCAGCATTTT.

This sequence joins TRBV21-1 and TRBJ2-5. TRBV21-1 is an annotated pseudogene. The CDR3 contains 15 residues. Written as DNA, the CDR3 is TGTGCCAGCAGCAAAAATTCCCCTTTTTCGTGCACCCAGTACTTC. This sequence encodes CASSKNSPFSCTQYF.

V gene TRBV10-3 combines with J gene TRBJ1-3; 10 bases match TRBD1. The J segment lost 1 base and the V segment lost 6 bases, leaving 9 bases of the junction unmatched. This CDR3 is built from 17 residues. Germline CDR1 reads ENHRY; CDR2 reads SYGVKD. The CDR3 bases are TGTGCCATCAGATTGAACCCGGGACAGGGGTCTGGAAACACCATATATTTT. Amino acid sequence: CAIRLNPGQGSGNTIYF.

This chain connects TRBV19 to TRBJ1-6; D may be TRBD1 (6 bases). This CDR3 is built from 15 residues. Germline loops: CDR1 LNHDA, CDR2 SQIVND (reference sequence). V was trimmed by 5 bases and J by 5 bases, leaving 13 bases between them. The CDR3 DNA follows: TGTGCCAGTAGTCCTAGGACAGTTAATAATTCACCCCTCCACTTT. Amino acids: CASSPRTVNNSPLHF.

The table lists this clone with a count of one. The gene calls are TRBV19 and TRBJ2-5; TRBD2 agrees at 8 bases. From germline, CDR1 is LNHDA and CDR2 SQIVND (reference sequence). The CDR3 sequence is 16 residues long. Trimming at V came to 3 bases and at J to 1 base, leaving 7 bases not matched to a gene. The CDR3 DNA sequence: TGTGCCAGTAGTATGGGACCGGGACTAGTCCAAGAGACCCAGTACTTC. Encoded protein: CASSMGPGLVQETQYF.